The source of this T cell receptor (beta chain) is a study of shared clonotypes between healthy human individuals (dated by TCRdb to the early 2020s). With respect to the entire study: The cohort included a few men and a couple of women between 18 and 49 years of age. Blood TCR repertoires of a handful of healthy adults were deeply sequenced to estimate repertoire size and the extent of clonotype sharing between individuals. To increase sequencing depth and limit assay-specific biases, different laboratories used diverse techniques to prepare libraries and sequence TCR repertoires. Per donor, leukapheresis produced somewhere between about 0.94 and 8.9 billion PBMCs. For each donor, CD4 naive and CD4 memory were each run on three plates, CD8 naive on two plates, and CD8 memory on one plate.

Using the deep immunoSEQ assay, TCR CDR3 regions were amplified from genomic DNA by multiplex PCR. For each cell subset, the extracted genomic DNA was distributed evenly across all wells of several immunoSEQ 96-well plates, and each plate served as one replicate. Each replicate PCR for sorted subsets received approximately 220 ng genomic DNA, equal to about 30,000 T cell genomes. The purified libraries were quantified using a Qubit 3.0 fluorometer, sized with a Bioanalyzer 2100, and then quantified again using the KAPA Library Quantification kit. Every immunoSEQ 96-well plate was sequenced on a separate single-read 150-cycle Illumina NextSeq 550 flow cell. In the paper's pipeline: The immunoSEQ output contained only junctional sequences without quality scores, so filtering could not match that applied to full-length reads. Sequences were annotated with PyIR, a Python wrapper for IgBLAST v1.9, using IMGT germline references to assign V/J genes and CDR3. Reads with weak V/J assignments (E-value above 1e-6), missing CDR3, stop codons, out-of-frame junctions, or ambiguous translated residues were removed. V3J clonotypes were defined as sequences sharing an identical inferred V gene, J gene, and CDR3 amino acid sequence. The percentage overlap between two repertoires was calculated by dividing the number of shared unique clonotypes by the size of the smaller repertoire. Three approaches were used to assess repertoire richness: RTK rarefaction, the Chao1 estimator, and Recon v2.1 estimates of unobserved clonotypes. Generation probabilities were computed with OLGA for all TCRbeta clonotypes obtained by the gDNA method from several donors. Sourced from immuneACCESS, this table was stored by TCRdb with only in-frame sequences that have V and J called. A share of the clones is absent; for the studies checked, an unresolved V gene accounts for under half, and the remainder has no known explanation. The V and J calls and the clone size are those of that table, but D and trimming were determined from the DNA. Recorded for this sample are around 2,000,000 clones; roughly 96% of them occurred a single time. The ten largest clones take up more than 0.1% of the sample.

From cysteine to phenylalanine, the CDR3 is 13 amino acids long. Just CDR3 DNA is preserved here, 39 bases in frame from base 1. In the germline V gene, CDR1 corresponds to MDHEN and CDR2 to SYDVKM. Deletion took 7 bases off V and 7 bases off J, with a span of 16 bases between the germline ends. Note on this clone: The clone's antigen remains unknown. Base qualities are not at hand, and no much larger clone is one base apart.

The donors were healthy, HIV-negative adults with no recently reported acute infections or vaccinations. Only Caucasian adults living in Nashville, Tennessee, USA were represented among the donors. Magnetic negative selection was used to enrich CD4+ T cells, after which naive cells were positively selected on CD45RA and the negative fraction became the memory subset. Blood was collected by leukapheresis, and PBMCs were isolated by Ficoll-Histopaque density gradient centrifugation and then cryopreserved in liquid nitrogen vapor phase. Purity and quantity of every magnetically sorted T cell population were checked by analytical flow cytometry. From each sorted fraction, genomic DNA was isolated and quantified by UV absorbance on a Nanodrop 2000c. Paper-wide results and their limitations: Even with the large sequencing depth, rarefaction of the sorted-subset datasets indicated that sequencing was incomplete. Estimated clonotype richness was generally larger for naive than for memory subsets. Only blood was sampled, and tissue TCR repertoires likely differ from those in blood. The genetic and exposure-history diversity represented was limited by the small number of donors. Across four donors, about 5.2% of naive CD4, 3.5% of naive CD8, about 2% of memory CD4, and about 0.4% of memory CD8 clonotypes were shared. Pairwise subsampling led to the expectation that sequencing depth would affect the degree of clonotype sharing among donors. Compared with non-shared clonotypes, clonotypes shared by all four sorted-subset donors had higher generation probabilities.

The source of this sequence is a young man in good health. Sequenced input: naive CD4+ T cells sorted from blood. Sample cell subset or site, as interpreted from the label and publication: CD45RA+ positively selected. The rearrangement joined TRBV28 to TRBJ1-2, with the D gene not clear enough to name. The DNA is as follows: TGTGCCAGCACATACGGCAGTCTCATTGGCTACACCTTC. This codes for CASTYGSLIGYTF.